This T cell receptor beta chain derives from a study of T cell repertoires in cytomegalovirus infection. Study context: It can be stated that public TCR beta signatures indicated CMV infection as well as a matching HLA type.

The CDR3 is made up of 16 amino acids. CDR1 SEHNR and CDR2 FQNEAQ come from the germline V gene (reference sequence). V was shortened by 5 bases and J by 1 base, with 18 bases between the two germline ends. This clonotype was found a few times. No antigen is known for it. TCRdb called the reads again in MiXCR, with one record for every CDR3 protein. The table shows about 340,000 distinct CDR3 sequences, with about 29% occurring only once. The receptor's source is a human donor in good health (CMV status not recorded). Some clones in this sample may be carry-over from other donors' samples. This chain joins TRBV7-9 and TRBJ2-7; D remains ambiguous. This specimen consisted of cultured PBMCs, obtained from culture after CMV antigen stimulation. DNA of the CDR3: TGTGCCAGCAGCCCTCAGTACAGTAAGGTATCCTACGAGCAGTACTTC. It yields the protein CASSPQYSKVSYEQYF. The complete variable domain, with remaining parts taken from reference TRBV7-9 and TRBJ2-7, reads DTGVSQNPRHKITKRGQNVTFRCDPISEHNRLYWYRQTLGQGPEFLTYFQNEAQLEKSRLLSDRFSAERPKGSFSTLEIQRTEQGDSAMYLCASSPQYSKVSYEQYFGPGTRLTVT.